This TCR beta chain was identified in a study of early stage breast cancer tumors (TCRdb year 2017). Study-wide context: Of the 15 to 20 invasive breast tumors, more than 9 were found to be estrogen receptor-positive, progesterone receptor-positive and HER2-negative. Of the approximately twelve ER+/PR+/HER2- tumors, eight were classified as invasive ductal carcinomas and four as invasive lobular carcinomas. A read coverage of roughly 10-fold per sample was achieved on average. The samples as a whole yielded approximately 2,800,000 detected templates, corresponding to roughly 1.1 million unique clonotypes. Broad study findings and their caveats: Enriched TCRB sequences shared across patients were mostly commonly generated sequences, unlikely to play an important role in the tumor microenvironment. Greater similarity was observed between blood and normal breast repertoires than between blood and tumor repertoires, and tumor was distinguished from normal in 14 of 16 patients when each tissue was compared with blood. Analysis by tumor subtype was prevented by the small cohort size. Bulk genomic DNA sequencing of unsorted cells missed chain pairing and functional markers such as CD4, CD8 and FOXP3. Compared with adjacent normal breast tissue, tumors had about 2.5-fold higher T cell density and higher clonality.

The CDR3 numbers 13 residues from cysteine through phenylalanine. Left in the record is the CDR3 DNA by itself, 39 bases read in frame from the first base. Two independent genomic DNA replicates were amplified for each sample, with approximately 0.5 ug used for blood and about 1.5 ug for tumor or normal breast. TCRB sequencing of genomic DNA was carried out with the ImmunoSeq Intro kit according to the manufacturer's instructions. The multiplex PCR ran for around 33 cycles using proprietary primers and spike-in control sequences for absolute quantification. An 87-bp fragment spanning the CDR3 and flanking V and J genes was sequenced with single-end 150-bp reads. Each lane of an Illumina MiSeq running version 3.0 chemistry carried seven multiplexed samples, with two replicates apiece. The authors' analysis ran thus. The vendor's proprietary pipeline processed the raw data and merged both replicates into a single result for each sample. Productive rearrangements sharing the V-gene family, CDR3 amino acid sequence and J-gene segment were defined as clonotypes. Clonality was calculated as 1 minus the normalized Shannon entropy (Pielou evenness) of TCRB abundances. To estimate T cell density, the total number of templates was divided by the number of input cells, which was inferred from the amount of DNA input. Recon was used with default parameters to estimate total repertoire diversity and clonality. Clonotypes with over 0.1% abundance in tumor and at least 32-fold higher abundance in tumor than in normal breast were defined as tumor-enriched. Not all clones reach the TCRdb copy of this immuneACCESS table, which keeps in-frame sequences only. Checked studies attribute under half of the gap to unresolved V genes and leave the rest unexplained. The D gene and trimming were derived from the DNA, and the V and J assignments and clone size from that table. This sample is represented by several thousand clones; nearly 80% of them were singletons. More than 9% of the sample rests with the top ten.

Adjacent normal breast tissue was collected 2-4 cm away from the tumor, rinsed in PBS and stored in prechilled RNAlater. Because normal breast tissue has high lipid content and low cell density, getting sufficient DNA from normal breast tissue often required roughly 95-310 mg of tissue. The study profiled bulk TCR beta-chain repertoires in matched peripheral blood, tumor and adjacent normal breast tissue taken from some 17 patients with early-stage breast cancer. The Qiagen AllPrep DNA/RNA Mini kit was used to extract genomic DNA. On this clone itself: What antigen it recognizes has not been identified. No base quality information exists; no much larger clone differs at one position.

The V gene is TRBV21-1 and the J gene is TRBJ1-2; the table's D call of TRBD1 was not tested on the DNA. TRBV21-1 is termed a pseudogene. This sequence originates from a person aged 65 to 79 with breast cancer. Sequencing used normal breast tissue next to the tumor. CDR3 region: CASGTGGNYGYTF. The nucleotides read TGTGCCAGTGGGACAGGGGGTAACTATGGCTACACCTTC.